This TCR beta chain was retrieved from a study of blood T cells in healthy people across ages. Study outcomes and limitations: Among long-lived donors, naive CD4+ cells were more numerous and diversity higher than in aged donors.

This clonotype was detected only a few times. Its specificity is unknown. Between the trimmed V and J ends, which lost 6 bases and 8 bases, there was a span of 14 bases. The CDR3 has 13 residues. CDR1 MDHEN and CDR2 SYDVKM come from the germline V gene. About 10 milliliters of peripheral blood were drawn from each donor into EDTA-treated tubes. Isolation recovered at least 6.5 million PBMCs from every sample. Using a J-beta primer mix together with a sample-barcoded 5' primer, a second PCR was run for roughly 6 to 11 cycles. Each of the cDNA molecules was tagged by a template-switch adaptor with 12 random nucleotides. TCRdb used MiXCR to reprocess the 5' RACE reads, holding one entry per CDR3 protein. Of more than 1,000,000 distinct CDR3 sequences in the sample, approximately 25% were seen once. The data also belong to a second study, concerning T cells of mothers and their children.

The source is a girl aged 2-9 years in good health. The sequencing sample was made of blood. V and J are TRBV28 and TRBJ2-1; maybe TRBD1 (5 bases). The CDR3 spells CASSIRARDEQFF. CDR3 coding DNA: TGTGCCAGCAGCATCAGGGCCCGCGATGAGCAGTTCTTC.